A single sample gave rise to the 19 T cell receptor beta chains below, sequenced in a study of blood T cell repertoires in COVID-19. TCRdb's copy holds only in-frame clones and misses some; the assay was immunoSEQ multiplex PCR. The table lists under 250,000 clones, about 82% of them singletons. The sample comprised peripheral blood. Source of these receptors: a woman in her fifties or sixties with active or convalescent COVID-19.

V gene TRBV6-6 combines with J gene TRBJ1-5, with 8 positions matching TRBD1. Looked up from germline, CDR1 is MNHNY and CDR2 is SVGAGI (reference sequence). This CDR3 has 16 amino acids. V shed 8 bases and J 0 bases; nucleotides not matched to a gene: 9. The CDR3 DNA follows: TGTGCCAGCCTATTAGGGACAGGTGATAGCAATCAGCCCCAGCATTTT. This gives the protein CASLLGTGDSNQPQHF.

The gene calls are TRBV5-4 and TRBJ2-5; TRBD2 might be the D (5 bases). CDR1 is SGHNT and CDR2 is YYREEE in the germline V gene (reference sequence). Trimming removed 5 bases from V and 6 bases from J, with 17 bases in between. The CDR3 runs 14 residues. The CDR3 DNA reads TGTGCCAGCAGTTCCCCGCTAGCTGCCAAGACCCAGTACTTC. Translation gives CASSSPLAAKTQYF.

The chain couples TRBV10-3 to TRBJ1-1; D unclear. Deletions cut 2 bases from V and 0 bases from J, with 10 bases between. The length of the CDR3 is 15 residues. CDR1 ENHRY and CDR2 SYGVKD come from the germline V gene. The CDR3 loop is CAISETTGMNTEAFF. In DNA, the CDR3 is TGTGCCATCAGTGAGACGACGGGAATGAACACTGAAGCTTTCTTT.

The CDR3 loop reads CASSIIAGGSTDTQYF. The CDR3 nucleotides read TGTGCCAGTAGTATAATTGCAGGAGGGAGCACAGATACGCAGTATTTT. The rearrangement links TRBV19 to TRBJ2-3, with D possibly being TRBD2 (6 bases). This CDR3 region has 16 residues. V dropped 2 bases and J dropped 0 bases, with 12 bases sitting between them. The germline V gene has CDR1 LNHDA and CDR2 SQIVND (reference sequence). Looking up the rest from reference TRBV19 and TRBJ2-3 gives the full variable domain: DGGITQSPKYLFRKEGQNVTLSCEQNLNHDAMYWYRQDPGQGLRLIYYSQIVNDFQKGDIAEGYSVSREKKESFPLTVTSAQKNPTAFYLCASSIIAGGSTDTQYFGPGTRLTVL.

This clone was seen just once. The V gene is TRBV27, the J gene TRBJ2-1; 9 positions agree with TRBD1. The germline V gene has CDR1 MNHEY and CDR2 SMNVEV (reference sequence). CDR3 length equals 14 residues. V lost 8 bases and J lost 6; bases outside the gene matches: 8. DNA for the CDR3: TGTGCCAGCCAGCGGTGGGGACAGGGCAATGAGCAGTTCTTC. Protein sequence: CASQRWGQGNEQFF.

The chain employs TRBV3-1 (or the pseudogene TRBV3-2) and TRBJ1-3; TRBD1 aligns across 7 bases. CDR1 is LGHDT and CDR2 is YNNKEL in the germline V gene (reference sequence). With 1 base clipped from V and 2 bases from J, the junction kept 5 bases outside the gene matches. This CDR3 has 16 amino acids. CDR3 protein: CASSQVYRGTGNTIYF. The DNA for the CDR3 is TGTGCCAGCAGCCAAGTTTACAGGGGAACTGGAAACACCATATATTTT.

The rearrangement links TRBV28 to TRBJ2-3, with 9 bases aligning to TRBD2. CDR1 and CDR2 from the germline V gene are MDHEN and SYDVKM. The V segment lost 1 base and the J segment 6 bases; nucleotides outside the gene matches: 8. The CDR3 spans 16 residues. The CDR3 loop is CASSLSAGGRFDTQYF. As DNA, the CDR3 is TGTGCCAGCAGTTTATCGGCGGGAGGGCGTTTCGATACGCAGTATTTT.

V and J are TRBV6-6 and TRBJ1-1, with D possibly matching TRBD1 (6 bases). The V gene's germline CDR1 is MNHNY and CDR2 SVGAGI (reference sequence). Trimming shortened V by 4 bases and J by 3 bases, and 15 bases separated the two germline ends. This CDR3 contains 15 residues. This CDR3 is CASSSTQGKDTEAFF. CDR3 sequence (DNA): TGTGCCAGCAGTTCAACCCAGGGGAAGGACACTGAAGCTTTCTTT.

The chain combines TRBV3-1 (or the pseudogene TRBV3-2) with TRBJ1-2; 7 positions agree with TRBD1. CDR1 and CDR2 from the germline V gene are LGHDT and YNNKEL (reference sequence). The CDR3 is 14 residues long. The trim removed 0 bases at V and 3 bases at J, leaving 1 base unmatched. The chain's CDR3 is CASSQDTGDYGYTF. The CDR3 coding sequence is TGTGCCAGCAGCCAAGATACAGGGGACTATGGCTACACCTTC.

The chain carries TRBV2 and TRBJ1-2; 9 nucleotides line up with TRBD1. The length of the CDR3 is 14 residues. V dropped 4 bases and J dropped 2; count of bases not matched to a gene: 2. CDR1 and CDR2 (germline): SNHLY, FYNNEI. For the CDR3, the DNA is TGTGCCAGCAGTGGAGGGACAGGGAACTATGGCTACACCTTC. Amino acids: CASSGGTGNYGYTF. Supplemented by reference TRBV2 and TRBJ1-2, the full variable domain reads EPEVTQTPSHQVTQMGQEVILRCVPISNHLYFYWYRQILGQKVEFLVSFYNNEISEKSEIFDDQFSVERPDGSNFTLKIRSTKLEDSAMYFCASSGGTGNYGYTFGSGTRLTVV.

J is TRBJ2-1 and V is TRBV19; TRBD2 matches 11 bases. Germline-derived CDR1 and CDR2 are LNHDA and SQIVND (reference sequence). This CDR3 spans 17 amino acids. Trimming took 7 bases from V and 0 from J; bases not matched to a gene: 8. The DNA of the CDR3 is TGTGCCAGTAAAGAGACTAGCGGGGCGAGCTCCTACAATGAGCAGTTCTTC. It encodes CASKETSGASSYNEQFF.

The rearrangement joins TRBV29-1 to TRBJ1-2; 7 positions match TRBD1. J gave up 7 bases and V 3 bases, and 8 bases lay outside the gene matches. Per the germline V gene, CDR1 is SQVTM and CDR2 is ANQGSEA. This CDR3 is 13 amino acids long. This CDR3 reads CSVDGTGVGGYTF. In nucleotides, the CDR3 is TGCAGCGTTGATGGTACAGGGGTTGGTGGCTACACCTTC.

V is TRBV11-2 and J is TRBJ2-5, with TRBD1 as a possible D gene (5 bases). V dropped 2 bases and J dropped 4 bases, with 5 bases sitting between them. The length of the CDR3 is 12 residues. CDR1 and CDR2 (germline): SGHAT, FQNNGV. The CDR3 sequence is CASSLQGETQYF. For the CDR3, the DNA is TGTGCCAGCAGCTTACAGGGAGAGACCCAGTACTTC.

The chain recombines TRBV5-1 with TRBJ1-1; 11 nucleotides align to TRBD1. The V segment lost 0 bases and the J segment 4 bases; nucleotides outside the gene matches: 5. Germline CDR1 reads SGHRS; CDR2 reads YFSETQ. This CDR3 is 16 amino acids long. The DNA of the CDR3 is TGCGCCAGCAGCTTGGTTCGGACAGGGGGCCCCACTGAAGCTTTCTTT. This translates into CASSLVRTGGPTEAFF.

This clone has just a few counts. The V gene is TRBV29-1, the J gene TRBJ2-5; D is possibly TRBD2 (6 bases). CDR1 and CDR2 from the germline V gene are SQVTM and ANQGSEA. The CDR3 covers 14 residues. The V end lost 4 bases, the J end lost 4 bases, and 16 bases lay between the germline ends. CDR3 region: CSVAPGLGGETQYF. The CDR3 DNA is TGCAGCGTTGCTCCGGGATTGGGGGGAGAGACCCAGTACTTC.

CDR3 sequence: CASSGPGAAGGYTF. In DNA form, the CDR3 reads TGTGCCAGCAGTGGTCCAGGCGCGGCGGGTGGCTACACCTTC. The chain recombines TRBV2 with TRBJ1-2, with unresolved D. V lost 4 bases and J lost 7, with 16 bases in between. The CDR3 is made up of 14 amino acids. The germline gives CDR1 SNHLY, CDR2 FYNNEI.

This clone has a single count. The J gene is TRBJ1-4, the V gene TRBV28; 9 bases are a match to TRBD1. This CDR3 has 15 amino acids. The V gene end was trimmed by 1 base and the J gene end by 8 bases; junction bases not matched to a gene: 5. CDR1 and CDR2 from the germline V gene are MDHEN and SYDVKM. In DNA form, the CDR3 reads TGTGCCAGCAGTTTATTGACAGGGGGAAGGGAAAAACTGTTTTTT. Its protein is CASSLLTGGREKLFF.

The chain couples TRBV9 to TRBJ2-7; maybe TRBD1 (5 bases). This CDR3 has 15 residues. Between the trimmed V and J ends, which lost 4 bases and 3 bases, there was a span of 17 bases. Germline CDR1 is SGDLS and CDR2 is YYNGEE. CDR3 bases: TGTGCCAGCAGCCCTCAGGGCGGTCCCTACTACGAGCAGTACTTC. As protein: CASSPQGGPYYEQYF.

This chain's CDR3 is CASSWEASTDTQYF. CDR3 sequence (DNA): TGTGCCAGCAGTTGGGAGGCTAGCACAGATACGCAGTATTTT. The chain recombines TRBV6-5 with TRBJ2-3; maybe TRBD2 (6 bases). V was trimmed by 4 bases and J by 0 bases, leaving 8 bases between them. CDR3 length: 14 amino acids. Germline loops: CDR1 MNHEY, CDR2 SVGAGI.